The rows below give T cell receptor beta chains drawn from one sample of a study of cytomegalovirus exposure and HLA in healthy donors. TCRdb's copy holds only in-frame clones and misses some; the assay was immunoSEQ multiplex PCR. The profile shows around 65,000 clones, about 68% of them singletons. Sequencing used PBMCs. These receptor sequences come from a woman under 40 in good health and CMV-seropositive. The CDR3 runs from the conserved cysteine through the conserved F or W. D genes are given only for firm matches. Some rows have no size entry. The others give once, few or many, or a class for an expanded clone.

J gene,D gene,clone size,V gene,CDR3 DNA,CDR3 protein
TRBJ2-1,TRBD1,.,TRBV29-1,TGCAGCGTTTTAGGGACAGCCTCCTACAATGAGCAGTTCTTC,CSVLGTASYNEQFF
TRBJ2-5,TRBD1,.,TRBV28,TGTGCCAGCAGGGGCACAGGGGGCAGGGCGGGGTACCAAGAGACCCAGTACTTC,CASRGTGGRAGYQETQYF
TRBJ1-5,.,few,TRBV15,TGTGCCACCAGCAGAGGAAGGGGGTTGGGACAGCCCCAGCATTTT,CATSRGRGLGQPQHF
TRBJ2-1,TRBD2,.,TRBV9,TGTGCCAGCAGCGTAGGACTAGCGGGAGGGGTAAGGAATGAGCAGTTCTTC,CASSVGLAGGVRNEQFF
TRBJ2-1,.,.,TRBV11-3,TGTGCCAGCAGCTTATCCGCCGGGCGGGATTTCTACAATGAGCAGTTCTTC,CASSLSAGRDFYNEQFF
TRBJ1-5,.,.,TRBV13,TGTGCCAGCAGCTTAGGAGTGGGGAGTAATCAGCCCCAGCATTTT,CASSLGVGSNQPQHF
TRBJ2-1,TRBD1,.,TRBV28,TGTGCCAGCATTTTTTCCGGGACAGGGTTGGATGAGCAGTTCTTC,CASIFSGTGLDEQFF
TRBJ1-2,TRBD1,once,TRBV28,TGTGCCAGCAGGGCCGGGACAGGGGGCACCTATGGCTACACCTTC,CASRAGTGGTYGYTF
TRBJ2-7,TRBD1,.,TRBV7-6,TGTGCCAGCAGCCAGGGACAGGACTTTACCTACGAGCAGTACTTC,CASSQGQDFTYEQYF
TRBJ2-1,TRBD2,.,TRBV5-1,TGCGCCAGCAGCTTGGCACTAGCGGGAGGTTACAATGAGCAGTTCTTC,CASSLALAGGYNEQFF
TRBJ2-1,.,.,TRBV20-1,TGCAGTGCTAGAATAGATTATGAGCAGTTCTTC,CSARIDYEQFF
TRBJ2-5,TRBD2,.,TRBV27,TGTGCCAGCAGTTTGGGGGGGAGGGAGACCCAGTACTTC,CASSLGGRETQYF
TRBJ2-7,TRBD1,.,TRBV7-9,TGTGCCAGCAGCCTTTCGGGACAGCCTTCCTACGAGCAGTACTTC,CASSLSGQPSYEQYF
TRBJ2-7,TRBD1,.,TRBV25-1,TGTGCCAGCAGTGAGTTTATGGGACAGGGGGCCGAGCAGTACTTC,CASSEFMGQGAEQYF
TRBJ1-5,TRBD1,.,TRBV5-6,TGTGCCAGCAGCAGGAGACAGGGGGGCCATCAGCCCCAGCATTTT,CASSRRQGGHQPQHF
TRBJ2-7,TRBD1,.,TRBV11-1,TGTGCCAGCAGCTCGTTCCGGGACAGCACCTACGAGCAGTACTTC,CASSSFRDSTYEQYF
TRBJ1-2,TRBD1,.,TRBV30,TGTGCCTGGACGGGACAGGGGTTTAACTATGGCTACACCTTC,CAWTGQGFNYGYTF
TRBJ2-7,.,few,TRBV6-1,TGTGCCAGCTCGGAGGGCCGGTCTTACGAGCAGTACTTC,CASSEGRSYEQYF
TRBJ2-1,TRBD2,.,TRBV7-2,TGTGCCAGCAGCTTAGCGCTGGGACTAGCGAACCACAATGAGCAGTTCTTC,CASSLALGLANHNEQFF
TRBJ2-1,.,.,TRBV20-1,TGCAGTGCGTCGACTGAGGATGAGCAGTTCTTC,CSASTEDEQFF
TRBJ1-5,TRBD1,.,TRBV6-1,TGTGCCAGCAGTGAAGCCTGGACAGGGGGGCAGCCCCAGCATTTT,CASSEAWTGGQPQHF
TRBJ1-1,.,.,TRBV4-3,TGCGCCAGCAGCCAAGTTGGGGGAGGTGACACTGAAGCTTTCTTT,CASSQVGGGDTEAFF
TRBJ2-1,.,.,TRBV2,TGTGCCAGCAGAAGGGCGGGAATTGGCCATGAGCAGTTCTTC,CASRRAGIGHEQFF
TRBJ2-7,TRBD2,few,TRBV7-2,TGTGCCAGCAGCTCCCAGCGGGGCTACGAGCAGTACTTC,CASSSQRGYEQYF
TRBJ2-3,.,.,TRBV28,TGTGCCAGCAGTTTAGCAACTGTGGCGGGAGATACGCAGTATTTT,CASSLATVAGDTQYF
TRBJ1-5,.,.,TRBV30,TGTGCCTGGAGTAGGGGCACGATGCCCCAGCATTTT,CAWSRGTMPQHF
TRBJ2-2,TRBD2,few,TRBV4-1,TGCGCCAGCAGCCAAGTCGACATGGGACTAGCGGCGACCGGGGAGCTGTTTTTT,CASSQVDMGLAATGELFF
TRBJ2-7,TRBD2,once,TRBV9,TGTGCCAGCAGCGGTAGCGGGAGGGCCGGCGAGCAGTACTTC,CASSGSGRAGEQYF
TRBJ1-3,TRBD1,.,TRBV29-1,TGCAGCGTTGGCGGGACAGGGGGTTACTCTGGAAACACCATATATTTT,CSVGGTGGYSGNTIYF
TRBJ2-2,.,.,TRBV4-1,TGCGCCAGCAGCCAAGTCTTTACAGGGACCACCGGGGAGCTGTTTTTT,CASSQVFTGTTGELFF
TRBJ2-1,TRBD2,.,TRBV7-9,TGTGCCAGCAGCTTAGCGCGGGGACTAGCGGACAATGAGCAGTTCTTC,CASSLARGLADNEQFF
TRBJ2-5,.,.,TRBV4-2,TGTGCCAGCAGCCTATTCCCTACTAGCACGGAAAGGGAGACCCAGTACTTC,CASSLFPTSTERETQYF
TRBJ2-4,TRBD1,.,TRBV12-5,TGTGCTAGTGGTTTGCCAGACAGGGGGCGGATAGCCAAAAACATTCAGTACTTC,CASGLPDRGRIAKNIQYF
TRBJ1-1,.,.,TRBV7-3,TGTGCCAGCAGCCCTACGGGGTACGCGAACACTGAAGCTTTCTTT,CASSPTGYANTEAFF
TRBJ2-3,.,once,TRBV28,TGTGCCAGTGATAGCGGCCGCACAGATACGCAGTATTTT,CASDSGRTDTQYF
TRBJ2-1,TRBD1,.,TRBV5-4,TGTGCCAGCAGCTGGACAGGGTCCAATGAGCAGTTCTTC,CASSWTGSNEQFF
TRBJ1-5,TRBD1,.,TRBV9,TGTGCCAGCAGCGCCCACACAGGGGAGGGCAATCAGCCCCAGCATTTT,CASSAHTGEGNQPQHF
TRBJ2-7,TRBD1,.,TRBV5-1,TGCGCCAGCAGATCGGACAGGGAGGCCAGCGAGCAGTACTTC,CASRSDREASEQYF
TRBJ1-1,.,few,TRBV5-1,TGCGCCAGCAGCTTGGGCGGGGCGTCCACTGAAGCTTTCTTT,CASSLGGASTEAFF
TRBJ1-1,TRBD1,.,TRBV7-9,TGTGCCAGCAGCTTAGCAGGGGGCCTCACTGAAGCTTTCTTT,CASSLAGGLTEAFF
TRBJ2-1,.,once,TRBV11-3,TGTGCCAGTTCTAGGCGGGATAATGAGCAGTTCTTC,CASSRRDNEQFF
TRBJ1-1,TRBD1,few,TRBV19,TGTGCCAGTAGTGAGACAGGGGGCTACACTGAAGCTTTCTTT,CASSETGGYTEAFF
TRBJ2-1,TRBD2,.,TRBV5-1,TGCGCCAGCAGCCGCGGGGGGAGTGGCAATGAGCAGTTCTTC,CASSRGGSGNEQFF
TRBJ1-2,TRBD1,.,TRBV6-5,TGTGCCAGCATCCCGGGACAGGGGGCCTATGGCTACACCTTC,CASIPGQGAYGYTF
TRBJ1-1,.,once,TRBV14,TGTGCCAGCAGCCAACAGACAGTTGAAGCTTTCTTT,CASSQQTVEAFF
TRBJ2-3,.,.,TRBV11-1,TGTGCCAGCAGTTACAACTCCCTAGAGAGCACAGATACGCAGTATTTT,CASSYNSLESTDTQYF
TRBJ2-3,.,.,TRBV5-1,TGCGCCAGCAGCTTGGTCGTATTGTGGGGGGACACAGATACGCAGTATTTT,CASSLVVLWGDTDTQYF